Listed here are 25 T cell receptor beta chains from one sample, sequenced in a study of regulatory T cells in long-lasting Graves disease. Time point given: persistent/refractory GD, antithyroid drugs over 5 years with positive TRAb. Generation of the TCR library employed RNA extracted from PBMCs. Arm-PCR of CDR3 regions with iRepertoire HTBI primers generated TCR beta libraries. TCRdb re-analysed the multiplex PCR reads in MiXCR, keeping a single row per CDR3 protein. In the table there are 420,000 or so distinct CDR3 sequences, about a quarter of which are singletons. The specimen comprised peripheral blood mononuclear cells (PBMCs), sampled when the disease was refractory, from a patient treated with antithyroid drugs. These receptors all stem from a female donor with Graves disease.

The chain has TRBV5-4 and TRBJ2-1, with 8 bases matching TRBD1. V was pared by 4 bases and J by 9 bases, with 12 bases of the junction left unmatched. The CDR3 is 15 amino acids. CDR1 and CDR2 from the germline V gene are SGHNT and YYREEE (reference sequence). This CDR3 is CASSTGQGEGSEQFF. The CDR3 region has the DNA TGTGCCAGCAGCACAGGACAGGGAGAGGGTAGTGAGCAGTTCTTC.

This clonotype appeared many times. The chain carries TRBV2 and TRBJ1-1, with 7 bases that match TRBD1. Germline loops: CDR1 SNHLY, CDR2 FYNNEI. The CDR3 sequence is 14 residues long. J gave up 4 bases and V 2 bases, and 4 bases lay outside the gene matches. The CDR3 here is CASSEQGDATEAFF. The CDR3, as DNA: TGTGCCAGCAGTGAACAGGGGGATGCCACTGAAGCTTTCTTT.

Turning to this clonotype: A much larger clone sits a single nucleotide away, making a read error possible. J is TRBJ2-7 and V is TRBV28; D gene uncertain. The CDR3 consists of 9 residues. Germline V gives CDR1 MDHEN, CDR2 SYDVKM. DNA of the CDR3: TGTGCCAGCGGCTACGAGCAGCACTTC. Its translation is CASGYEQHF.

This clonotype was counted ten times or more. The chain links TRBV2 to TRBJ2-2; no clear D gene. Trimming left V 7 bases short and J 5 bases short, with 11 bases between. Germline V gives CDR1 SNHLY, CDR2 FYNNEI. CDR3 size: 13 residues. The CDR3 DNA reads as TGTGCCAGCAAGGTCGACCGGACCGGGGAGCTGTTTTTT. Its translation: CASKVDRTGELFF. The whole variable domain, filled in from reference TRBV2 and TRBJ2-2, reads EPEVTQTPSHQVTQMGQEVILRCVPISNHLYFYWYRQILGQKVEFLVSFYNNEISEKSEIFDDQFSVERPDGSNFTLKIRSTKLEDSAMYFCASKVDRTGELFFGEGSRLTVL.

V and J are TRBV3-1 and TRBJ1-1, with a possible D match to TRBD1 (5 bases). Germline values: CDR1 LGHDT, CDR2 YNNKEL (reference sequence). This CDR3 has 16 amino acids. V dropped 0 bases and J dropped 0 bases, with 11 bases sitting between them. For the CDR3, the DNA is TGTGCCAGCAGCCAAGAGCCGGGACGGCTGAACACTGAAGCTTTCTTT. This translates into CASSQEPGRLNTEAFF. The whole variable domain, filled in from reference TRBV3-1 and TRBJ1-1, reads DTAVSQTPKYLVTQMGNDKSIKCEQNLGHDTMYWYKQDSKKFLKIMFSYNNKELIINETVPNRFSPKSPDKAHLNLHINSLELGDSAVYFCASSQEPGRLNTEAFFGQGTRLTVV.

As to this clonotype: This may arise from a read error, as a much more abundant clone is one base away. This sequence joins TRBV25-1 and TRBJ1-2, with TRBD1 matching 9 bases. The CDR3 totals 14 residues. The germline CDR1 and CDR2 sequences are MGHDK and SYGVNS. The CDR3 DNA follows: TGTGCCAGCAGGGGAACAGGGGGCGACTATAGCTACACCTTC. Translated: CASRGTGGDYSYTF.

This sequence joins TRBV20-1 and TRBJ1-1; TRBD1 might be the D (6 bases). The V gene's germline CDR1 is DFQATT and CDR2 SNEGSKA (reference sequence). The CDR3 sequence is 15 residues long. Trimming shortened V by 6 bases and J by 0 bases, and 17 bases separated the two germline ends. In DNA form, the CDR3 reads TGCAGTGCAAAGGGGACACGCAGACTGAACACTGAAGCTTTCTTT. It is translated as CSAKGTRRLNTEAFF.

The chain recombines TRBV12-3 or TRBV12-4 with TRBJ1-1; unclear D gene. The CDR3 runs to 14 residues. V lost 3 bases to trimming and J lost 5 bases, with 13 bases between them. CDR3 in amino acids: CASSLEHSGTEAFF. The DNA for the CDR3 is TGTGCCAGCAGTTTGGAGCATTCGGGGACTGAAGCTTTCTTT.

J is TRBJ2-2 and V is TRBV6-1, with 7 nucleotides matching TRBD1. The CDR3 is 16 amino acids. CDR1 is MNHNS, CDR2 SASEGT, per germline. The junction had 7 bases not matched to a gene; V was cut back by 1 base and J by 5 bases. The CDR3 reads CASSEVQFRGTGELFF. CDR3 nucleotides: TGTGCCAGCAGTGAAGTTCAATTCAGGGGGACCGGGGAGCTGTTTTTT.

This clonotype was detected only a few times. The rearrangement links TRBV13 to TRBJ2-7; D may correspond to TRBD1 or TRBD2 (5 bases each). Trimming shortened V by 4 bases and J by 5 bases, and 15 bases separated the two germline ends. The CDR3 has 14 residues. Germline CDR1 and CDR2: PRHDT and FYEKMQ (reference sequence). The CDR3 protein is CASSSRAGYNEQYF. In nucleotides, the CDR3 is TGTGCCAGCAGCTCGAGGGCAGGGTACAACGAGCAGTACTTC.

On this clonotype itself: A read error likely explains this, since a far larger clone differs by one base. The chain links TRBV12-3 or TRBV12-4 to TRBJ2-7, with TRBD1 as a possible D gene (5 bases). The CDR3 covers 13 residues. V dropped 5 bases and J dropped 2 bases, with 10 bases sitting between them. CDR3 sequence (DNA): TGTGCCAGCAGTGGTGACAGACCCTACGAGCAGTACTTC. Its translation is CASSGDRPYEQYF.

At least ten counts were recorded for this clonotype. The V call is TRBV2, the J call TRBJ1-1; a weak D match, TRBD1 (5 bases). V was pared by 8 bases and J by 0 bases, with 10 bases between. Germline CDR1 and CDR2: SNHLY and FYNNEI. The CDR3 has 13 residues. The CDR3 protein is CASQQEMNTEAFF. Here the CDR3 DNA reads TGTGCCAGCCAACAGGAAATGAACACTGAAGCTTTCTTT. Combining the CDR3 with reference TRBV2 and TRBJ1-1 gives the whole variable domain EPEVTQTPSHQVTQMGQEVILRCVPISNHLYFYWYRQILGQKVEFLVSFYNNEISEKSEIFDDQFSVERPDGSNFTLKIRSTKLEDSAMYFCASQQEMNTEAFFGQGTRLTVV.

This clonotype has only a few counts. The chain is built from TRBV19 and TRBJ2-7; no firm D call. The CDR3 is made up of 14 amino acids. Germline V CDR1 and CDR2: LNHDA, SQIVND (reference sequence). Trimming stripped 4 bases from V and 1 base from J, with 11 bases between. The CDR3 sequence is CASSTRTLSYEQYF. Written as DNA, the CDR3 is TGTGCCAGTAGTACCCGGACCTTGTCCTACGAGCAGTACTTC.

This clonotype was counted a few times. V and J are TRBV30 and TRBJ2-1, with D maybe TRBD2 (6 bases). Germline values: CDR1 GTSNPN, CDR2 SVGIG (reference sequence). The germline V and J ends were trimmed by 6 bases and 3 bases, with 12 bases remaining between them. The CDR3 is 13 amino acids. The CDR3 protein is CACRDWDYNEQFF. The CDR3 DNA sequence: TGTGCCTGCCGGGACTGGGACTACAATGAGCAGTTCTTC.

Concerning this clonotype: Just one base apart from a much larger clone, this may be a read error. Since the CDR3 does not end with the conserved phenylalanine or tryptophan, this likely comes from a read error. This chain connects TRBV5-1 to TRBJ1-1, with D possibly TRBD1 on 6 matching bases. V was cut by 4 bases and J by 3 bases, with 16 bases left in between. Germline CDR1 is SGHRS and CDR2 is YFSETQ. The CDR3 spans 15 residues. The CDR3 DNA follows: TGCGCCAGCAGCCCGGGACACCACGTAGACACTGAAGCTTTCCTT. Translated, it gives CASSPGHHVDTEAFL.

For this clonotype: A much larger clonotype is one base distant, so this may be a read error. The CDR3 end shows no conserved phenylalanine or tryptophan, and so a read error is likely. The rearrangement joins TRBV15 to TRBJ1-1, with no clear D. The CDR3 extends over 14 amino acids. Germline assignment: CDR1 LNHNV and CDR2 YYDKDF (reference sequence). V was clipped by 3 bases and J by 4 bases, with 12 bases between them. CDR3 nucleotides: TGTGCCACCAGCAGGGAATCGGACTTCACTGAAGCTTTCCTT. As protein: CATSRESDFTEAFL.

This clonotype was seen a few times. In DNA, the CDR3 is TGTGCCAGCAGTACCCCGGGGCCCGGAGCTTTCTTT. The encoded protein is CASSTPGPGAFF. V is TRBV7-9 and J is TRBJ1-1; a weak D match, TRBD1 (5 bases). The CDR3 has 12 amino acids. Germline V CDR1 and CDR2: SEHNR, FQNEAQ (reference sequence). V was shortened by 6 bases and J by 10 bases, with 15 bases between the two germline ends.

CDR3 coding DNA: TGTGCCAGCAAAACAGGGGGTACTGAAGCTTTCTTT. The encoded protein is CASKTGGTEAFF. The V call is TRBV6-1, the J call TRBJ1-1; 8 bases match TRBD1. There are 12 residues in the CDR3. CDR1 and CDR2 (germline): MNHNS, SASEGT. The junction had 3 bases not matched to a gene; V was cut back by 7 bases and J by 5 bases.

With respect to this clonotype: In this CDR3 the conserved last residue, phenylalanine or tryptophan, is missing, so a read error is likely. The chain is built from TRBV30 and TRBJ2-6; 8 nucleotides line up with TRBD1. The CDR3 consists of 15 residues. The V and J ends lost 6 bases and 4 bases, in that order; junction bases with no gene match: 8. Germline V gives CDR1 GTSNPN, CDR2 SVGIG (reference sequence). The CDR3 region is CACGTGGAGANVLTL. Written as DNA, the CDR3 is TGTGCCTGCGGGACAGGCGGGGCAGGGGCCAACGTCCTGACTCTC.

This clonotype has a handful of counts. The chain carries TRBV30 and TRBJ2-7, with D perhaps being TRBD1 or TRBD2 (5 bases each). V was trimmed by 2 bases and J by 4 bases, leaving 9 bases between them. Germline CDR1 reads GTSNPN; CDR2 reads SVGIG (reference sequence). CDR3 length: 12 residues. CDR3 residues: CAWSMGPYEQYF. CDR3 bases: TGTGCCTGGAGTATGGGACCATACGAGCAGTACTTC.

This clonotype has a handful of counts. This chain connects TRBV7-9 to TRBJ2-7; 8 bases agree with TRBD2. Germline V CDR1 and CDR2: SEHNR, FQNEAQ (reference sequence). Trimming removed 4 bases from V and 9 bases from J; junction bases left unmatched: 26. The CDR3 is 19 residues long. In nucleotides, the CDR3 is TGTGCCAGCAGCTCTACAACTCAAAGGTTAGCGGGGCCCTCTTCGGTGCAGTACTTC. This encodes CASSSTTQRLAGPSSVQYF.

This clonotype was counted many times. V and J are TRBV29-1 and TRBJ1-1, with D maybe TRBD1 (5 bases). This CDR3 has 14 amino acids. Trimming shortened V by 0 bases and J by 1 base, and 9 bases separated the two germline ends. Germline V gene data show CDR1 as SQVTM and CDR2 as ANQGSEA. Written as DNA, the CDR3 is TGCAGCGTTGAAGACAGGGTCGGGAACACTGAAGCTTTCTTT. This gives the protein CSVEDRVGNTEAFF.

This clonotype was recorded a few times. The rearrangement joins TRBV5-1 to TRBJ2-2, with 8 nucleotides matching TRBD1. V dropped 2 bases and J dropped 1; count of bases not matched to a gene: 10. CDR1 and CDR2 (germline): SGHRS, YFSETQ. The CDR3 is 18 amino acids. CDR3: CASSFNSPGTGNTGELFF. As DNA, the CDR3 is TGCGCCAGCAGCTTCAATTCGCCCGGGACAGGGAACACCGGGGAGCTGTTTTTT. Full variable domain (missing parts from reference TRBV5-1 and TRBJ2-2): KAGVTQTPRYLIKTRGQQVTLSCSPISGHRSVSWYQQTPGQGLQFLFEYFSETQRNKGNFPGRFSGRQFSNSRSEMNVSTLELGDSALYLCASSFNSPGTGNTGELFFGEGSRLTVL.

This chain connects TRBV28 to TRBJ2-7; 9 nucleotides agree with TRBD2. Trimming at V came to 6 bases and at J to 4 bases, leaving 4 bases not matched to a gene. Germline CDR1 MDHEN, CDR2 SYDVKM. This CDR3 is built from 13 residues. The CDR3 DNA sequence: TGTGCCAGCAGAATAGCGGGAGTATACGAGCAGTACTTC. This codes for CASRIAGVYEQYF.

This clonotype was seen at least ten times. The V gene is TRBV12-3 or TRBV12-4, the J gene TRBJ1-2; D gene ambiguous. The CDR3 runs 12 residues. V was cut by 3 bases and J by 9 bases, with 11 bases left in between. DNA for the CDR3: TGTGCCAGCAGTTTTGGTCTGGGGAGCTACACCTTC. Amino acids: CASSFGLGSYTF.